The 5 T cell receptor beta chains below were found in one sample sequenced in a study of OX40 agonist ivuxolimab in advanced cancers. Clones were sequenced by immunoSEQ multiplex PCR, and TCRdb holds only the in-frame ones, with some missing. Of tens of thousands of clones listed, roughly 86% were seen once; the top ten hold 25% to 35%. The sequences come from CD4+ or CD8+ T cells sorted from blood, collected in a trial of the OX40 agonist ivuxolimab. These receptors came from an adult with an advanced solid tumor such as melanoma, head and neck, liver or kidney cancer.

This clone was seen just once. This chain connects TRBV28 to TRBJ2-5, with a weak D call TRBD2 (6 bases). CDR1 is MDHEN, CDR2 SYDVKM, per germline. The CDR3 spans 15 residues. V lost 3 bases to trimming and J lost 5 bases, with 16 bases between them. The CDR3 region has the DNA TGTGCCAGCAGTTTTCCGGCGACACGGGGGGAGACCCAGTACTTC. Its protein product is CASSFPATRGETQYF.

The chain recombines TRBV13 with TRBJ2-7; D uncertain. The CDR3 contains 13 residues. Germline V gene data show CDR1 as PRHDT and CDR2 as FYEKMQ (reference sequence). The V end lost 2 bases, the J end lost 1 base, and 6 bases lay between the germline ends. Here the CDR3 reads CASSLFASYEQYF. The DNA of the CDR3 is TGTGCCAGCAGCTTATTCGCTTCCTACGAGCAGTACTTC.

This clone was seen only a few times. This rearrangement joins TRBV6-5 to TRBJ2-1; D might be TRBD1 (6 bases). Germline values: CDR1 MNHEY, CDR2 SVGAGI. There are 15 residues in the CDR3. Trimming shortened V by 0 bases and J by 6 bases, and 12 bases separated the two germline ends. CDR3 nucleotides: TGTGCCAGCAGTTACTCGGACAGATCTATCAATGAGCAGTTCTTC. Translation gives CASSYSDRSINEQFF.

This clone is labeled as medium-sized. For the CDR3, the DNA is TGTGCCAGCTCAGATACGCAGTATTTT. Translating it yields CASSDTQYF. The V gene is TRBV7-9, the J gene TRBJ2-3; D gene uncertain. This CDR3 has 9 residues. The germline gives CDR1 SEHNR, CDR2 FQNEAQ (reference sequence). V lost 8 bases, J lost 4 bases, and 1 base lay in between.

CDR3 amino acids: CATSRVASYNSPLHF. The DNA of the CDR3 is TGTGCCACCAGCAGAGTAGCCTCCTATAATTCACCCCTCCACTTT. The chain carries TRBV15 and TRBJ1-6; D unresolved. This CDR3 contains 15 residues. CDR1 and CDR2 (germline): LNHNV, YYDKDF (reference sequence). Trimming cost V 1 base and J 0 bases, with 4 bases left between them.